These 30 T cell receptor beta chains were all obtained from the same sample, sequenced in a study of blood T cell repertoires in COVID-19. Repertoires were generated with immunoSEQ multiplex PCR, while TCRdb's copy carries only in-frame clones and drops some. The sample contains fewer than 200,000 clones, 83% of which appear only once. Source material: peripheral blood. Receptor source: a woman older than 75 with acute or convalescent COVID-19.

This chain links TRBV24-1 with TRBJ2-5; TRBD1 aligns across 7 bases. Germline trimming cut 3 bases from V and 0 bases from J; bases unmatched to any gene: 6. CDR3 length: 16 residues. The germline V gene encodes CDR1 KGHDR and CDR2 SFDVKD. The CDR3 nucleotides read TGTGCCACCAGTGATACCGACAGGGTTGACCAAGAGACCCAGTACTTC. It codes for CATSDTDRVDQETQYF.

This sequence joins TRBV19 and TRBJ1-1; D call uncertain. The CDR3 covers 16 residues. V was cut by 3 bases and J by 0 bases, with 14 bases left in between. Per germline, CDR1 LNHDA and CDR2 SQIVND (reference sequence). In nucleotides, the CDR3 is TGTGCCAGTAGTATGGGAGGGAAAAATATGAACACTGAAGCTTTCTTT. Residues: CASSMGGKNMNTEAFF.

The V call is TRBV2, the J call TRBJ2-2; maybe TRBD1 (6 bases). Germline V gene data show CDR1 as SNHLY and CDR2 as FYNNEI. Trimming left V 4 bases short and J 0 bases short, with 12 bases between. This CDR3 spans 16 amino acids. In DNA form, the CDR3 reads TGTGCCAGCAGTGGGGGGCCAGCTCCGAACACCGGGGAGCTGTTTTTT. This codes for CASSGGPAPNTGELFF.

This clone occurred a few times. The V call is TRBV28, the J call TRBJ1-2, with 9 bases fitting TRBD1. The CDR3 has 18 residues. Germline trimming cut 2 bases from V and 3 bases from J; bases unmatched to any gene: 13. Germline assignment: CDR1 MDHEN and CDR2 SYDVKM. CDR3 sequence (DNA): TGTGCCAGCAGTTTAGGGTACAGGGGGCGCAGACGGGACTATGGCTACACCTTC. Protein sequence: CASSLGYRGRRRDYGYTF.

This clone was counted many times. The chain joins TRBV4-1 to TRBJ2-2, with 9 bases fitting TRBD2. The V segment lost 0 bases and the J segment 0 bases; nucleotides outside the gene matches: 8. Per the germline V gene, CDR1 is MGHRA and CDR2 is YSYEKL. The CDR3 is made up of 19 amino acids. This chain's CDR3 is CASSQERRLAATNTGELFF. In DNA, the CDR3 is TGCGCCAGCAGCCAAGAACGAAGACTAGCGGCAACGAACACCGGGGAGCTGTTTTTT.

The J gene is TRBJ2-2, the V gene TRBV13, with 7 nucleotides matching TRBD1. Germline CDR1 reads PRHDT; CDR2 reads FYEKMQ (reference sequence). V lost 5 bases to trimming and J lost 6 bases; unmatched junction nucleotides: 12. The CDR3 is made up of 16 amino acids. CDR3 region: CASSPRQGSVSGELFF. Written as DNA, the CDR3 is TGTGCCAGCAGCCCAAGACAGGGAAGTGTGTCCGGGGAGCTGTTTTTT.

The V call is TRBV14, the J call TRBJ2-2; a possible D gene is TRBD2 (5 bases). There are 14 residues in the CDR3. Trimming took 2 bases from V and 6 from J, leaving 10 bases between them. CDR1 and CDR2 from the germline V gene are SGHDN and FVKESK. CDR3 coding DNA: TGTGCCAGCAGCCAAATGGGGAGACCCGGGGAGCTGTTTTTT. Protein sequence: CASSQMGRPGELFF.

As DNA, the CDR3 is TGTGCCAGCAGCGTAGGTACAGGGTTGACAGATACGCAGTATTTT. Amino acids: CASSVGTGLTDTQYF. The genes are TRBV9 and TRBJ2-3, with D tentatively TRBD1 (6 bases). V lost 0 bases and J 3 bases, leaving 11 bases between the germline ends. This CDR3 is 15 amino acids long. The germline V gene has CDR1 SGDLS and CDR2 YYNGEE. Combining the CDR3 with reference TRBV9 and TRBJ2-3 gives the whole variable domain DSGVTQTPKHLITATGQRVTLRCSPRSGDLSVYWYQQSLDQGLQFLIQYYNGEERAKGNILERFSAQQFPDLHSELNLSSLELGDSALYFCASSVGTGLTDTQYFGPGTRLTVL.

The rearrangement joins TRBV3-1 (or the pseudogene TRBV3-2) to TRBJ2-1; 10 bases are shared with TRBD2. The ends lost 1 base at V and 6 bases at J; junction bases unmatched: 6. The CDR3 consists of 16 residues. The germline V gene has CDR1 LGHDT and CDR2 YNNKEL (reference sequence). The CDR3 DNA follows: TGTGCCAGCAGCCAAGTTTCAAGCGGGAGGGCCAATGAGCAGTTCTTC. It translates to CASSQVSSGRANEQFF.

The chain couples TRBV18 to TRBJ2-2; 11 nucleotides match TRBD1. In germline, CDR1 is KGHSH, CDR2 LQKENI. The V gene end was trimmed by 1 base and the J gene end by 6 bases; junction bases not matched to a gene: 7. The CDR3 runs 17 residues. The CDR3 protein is CASSPLYRTGGSGELFF. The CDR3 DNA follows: TGTGCCAGCTCACCACTTTACAGGACAGGGGGCTCCGGGGAGCTGTTTTTT.

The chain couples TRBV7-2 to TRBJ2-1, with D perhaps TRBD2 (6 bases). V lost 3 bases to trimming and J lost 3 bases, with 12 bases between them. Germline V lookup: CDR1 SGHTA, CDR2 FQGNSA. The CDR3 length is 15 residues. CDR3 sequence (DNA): TGTGCCAGCAGCTTGAGCGGCGGGAACTACAATGAGCAGTTCTTC. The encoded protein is CASSLSGGNYNEQFF.

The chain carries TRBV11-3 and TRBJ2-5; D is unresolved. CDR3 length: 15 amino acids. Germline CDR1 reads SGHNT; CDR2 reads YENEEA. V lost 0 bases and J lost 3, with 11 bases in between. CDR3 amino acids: CASSLEGRMEETQYF. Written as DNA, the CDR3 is TGTGCCAGCAGCTTAGAGGGCCGGATGGAAGAGACCCAGTACTTC. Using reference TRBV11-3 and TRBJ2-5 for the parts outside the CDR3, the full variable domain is EAGVVQSPRYKIIEKKQPVAFWCNPISGHNTLYWYLQNLGQGPELLIRYENEEAVDDSQLPKDRFSAERLKGVDSTLKIQPAELGDSAVYLCASSLEGRMEETQYFGPGTRLLVL.

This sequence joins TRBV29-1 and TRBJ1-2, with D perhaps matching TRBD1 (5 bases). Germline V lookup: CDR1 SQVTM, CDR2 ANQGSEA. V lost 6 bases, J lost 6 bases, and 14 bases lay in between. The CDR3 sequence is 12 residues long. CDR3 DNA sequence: TGCAGCGTCCAAGAGGGACTTGATGGCTACACCTTC. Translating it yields CSVQEGLDGYTF.

The chain's CDR3 is CASRIDRGFDSPLHF. The CDR3 DNA is TGTGCCAGCAGAATCGACAGGGGATTTGATTCACCCCTCCACTTT. This chain joins TRBV6-5 and TRBJ1-6; the match to TRBD1 covers 8 bases. V lost 6 bases and J lost 8; bases outside the gene matches: 9. CDR1 and CDR2 from the germline V gene are MNHEY and SVGAGI. This CDR3 is built from 15 residues.

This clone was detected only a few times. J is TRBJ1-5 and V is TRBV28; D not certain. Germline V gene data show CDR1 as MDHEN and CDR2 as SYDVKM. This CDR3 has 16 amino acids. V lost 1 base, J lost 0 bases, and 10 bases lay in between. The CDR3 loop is CASSLLSRFSNQPQHF. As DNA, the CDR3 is TGTGCCAGCAGTTTATTAAGCCGATTTAGCAATCAGCCCCAGCATTTT.

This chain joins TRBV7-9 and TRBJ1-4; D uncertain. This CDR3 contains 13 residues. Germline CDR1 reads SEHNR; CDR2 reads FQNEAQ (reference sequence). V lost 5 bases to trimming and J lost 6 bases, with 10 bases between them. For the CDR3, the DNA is TGTGCCAGCAGCCGAGACTTTGATGAAAAACTGTTTTTT. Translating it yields CASSRDFDEKLFF.

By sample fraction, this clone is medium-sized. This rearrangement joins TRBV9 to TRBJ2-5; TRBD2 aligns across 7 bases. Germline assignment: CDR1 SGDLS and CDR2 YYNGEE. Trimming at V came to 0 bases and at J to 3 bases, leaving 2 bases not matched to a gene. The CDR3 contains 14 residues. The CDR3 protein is CASSVASGKETQYF. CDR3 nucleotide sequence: TGTGCCAGCAGCGTAGCGAGCGGGAAAGAGACCCAGTACTTC.

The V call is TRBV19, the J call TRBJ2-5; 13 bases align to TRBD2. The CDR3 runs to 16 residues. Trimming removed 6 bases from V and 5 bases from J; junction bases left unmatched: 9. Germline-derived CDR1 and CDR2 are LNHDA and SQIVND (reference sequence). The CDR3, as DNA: TGTGCCAGTAGCAATGGACTAGCGGGAGCCGATGAGACCCAGTACTTC. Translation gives CASSNGLAGADETQYF.

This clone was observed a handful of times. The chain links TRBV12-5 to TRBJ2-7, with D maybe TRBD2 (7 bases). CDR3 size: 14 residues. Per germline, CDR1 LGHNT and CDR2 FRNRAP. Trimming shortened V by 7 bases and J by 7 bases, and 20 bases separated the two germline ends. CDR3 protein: CASASGGRPGEQYF. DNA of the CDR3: TGTGCTAGTGCCTCGGGGGGCAGGCCTGGAGAGCAGTACTTC.

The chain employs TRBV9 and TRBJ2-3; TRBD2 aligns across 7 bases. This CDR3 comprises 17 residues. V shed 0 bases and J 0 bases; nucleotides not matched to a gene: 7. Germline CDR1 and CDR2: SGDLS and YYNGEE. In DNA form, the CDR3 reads TGTGCCAGCAGCGTAGATACTAGCGTCTATAGCACAGATACGCAGTATTTT. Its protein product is CASSVDTSVYSTDTQYF.

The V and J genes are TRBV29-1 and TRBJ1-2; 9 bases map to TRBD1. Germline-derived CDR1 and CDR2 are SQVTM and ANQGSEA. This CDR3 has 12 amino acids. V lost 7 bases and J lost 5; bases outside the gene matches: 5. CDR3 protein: CSAVQGAYGYTF. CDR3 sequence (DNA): TGCAGCGCGGTACAGGGGGCTTATGGCTACACCTTC.

The CDR3 DNA sequence: TGTGCCAGCAGCGGGGGACAGGAGACCCAGTACTTC. Protein sequence: CASSGGQETQYF. The chain has TRBV5-4 and TRBJ2-5; 7 nucleotides agree with TRBD1. The CDR3 is 12 residues long. The V gene's germline CDR1 is SGHNT and CDR2 YYREEE (reference sequence). V lost 4 bases to trimming and J lost 5 bases; unmatched junction nucleotides: 2.

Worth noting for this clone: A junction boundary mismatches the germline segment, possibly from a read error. The CDR3 DNA sequence: TGTGCCAGCAGTTACTCTCGCGGGGGGACTTACACTGAGCAGTTCTTC. It codes for CASSYSRGGTYTEQFF. This chain uses TRBV6-2 or TRBV6-3 with TRBJ2-1; 8 bases line up with TRBD2. Germline V gene sequence: CDR1 MNHEY, CDR2 SVGEGT. The CDR3 has 16 amino acids.

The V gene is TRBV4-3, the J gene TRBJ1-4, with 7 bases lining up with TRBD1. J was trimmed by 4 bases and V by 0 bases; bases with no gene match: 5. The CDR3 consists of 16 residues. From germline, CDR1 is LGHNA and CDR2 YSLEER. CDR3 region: CASSQDFGQVNEKLFF. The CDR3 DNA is TGCGCCAGCAGCCAAGACTTCGGACAGGTTAATGAAAAACTGTTTTTT.

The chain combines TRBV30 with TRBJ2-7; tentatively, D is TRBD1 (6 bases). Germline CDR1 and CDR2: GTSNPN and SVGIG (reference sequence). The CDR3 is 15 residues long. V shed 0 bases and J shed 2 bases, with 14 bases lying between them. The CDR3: CAWSVLGAGAYEQYF. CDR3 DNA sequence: TGTGCCTGGAGTGTACTGGGGGCAGGAGCCTACGAGCAGTACTTC.

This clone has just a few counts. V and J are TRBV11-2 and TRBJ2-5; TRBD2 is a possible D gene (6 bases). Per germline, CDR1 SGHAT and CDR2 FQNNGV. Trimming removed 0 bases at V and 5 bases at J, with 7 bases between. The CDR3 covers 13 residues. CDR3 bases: TGTGCCAGCAGCTTAGAAAGCGGGGAGACCCAGTACTTC. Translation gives CASSLESGETQYF.

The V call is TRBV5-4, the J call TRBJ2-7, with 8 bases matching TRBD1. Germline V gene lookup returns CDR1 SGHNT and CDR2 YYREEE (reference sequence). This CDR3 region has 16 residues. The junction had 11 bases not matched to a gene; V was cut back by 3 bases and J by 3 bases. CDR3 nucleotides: TGTGCCAGCAGCTCTCACAGGGGGACAAAGAACTACGAGCAGTACTTC. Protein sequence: CASSSHRGTKNYEQYF.

The CDR3 loop reads CASSIEPGSYEQYF. In DNA, the CDR3 is TGTGCCAGTAGTATAGAACCAGGGTCCTACGAGCAGTACTTC. The chain links TRBV19 to TRBJ2-7; TRBD1 might be the D (5 bases). CDR1 and CDR2 (germline): LNHDA, SQIVND (reference sequence). Trimming removed 0 bases at V and 1 base at J, with 7 bases between. The CDR3 is 14 amino acids. The variable domain in full, completed from reference TRBV19 and TRBJ2-7, reads DGGITQSPKYLFRKEGQNVTLSCEQNLNHDAMYWYRQDPGQGLRLIYYSQIVNDFQKGDIAEGYSVSREKKESFPLTVTSAQKNPTAFYLCASSIEPGSYEQYFGPGTRLTVT.

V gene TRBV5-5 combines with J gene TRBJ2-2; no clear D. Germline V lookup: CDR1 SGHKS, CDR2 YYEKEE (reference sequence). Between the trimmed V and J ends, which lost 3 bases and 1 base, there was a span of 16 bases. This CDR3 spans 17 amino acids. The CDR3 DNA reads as TGTGCCAGCAGCTGGGCACTTGCAGGTCAGAACACCGGGGAGCTGTTTTTT. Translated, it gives CASSWALAGQNTGELFF.

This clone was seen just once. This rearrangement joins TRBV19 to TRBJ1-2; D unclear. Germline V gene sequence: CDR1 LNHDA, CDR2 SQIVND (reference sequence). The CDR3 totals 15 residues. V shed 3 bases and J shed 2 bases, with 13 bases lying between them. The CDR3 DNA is TGTGCCAGTAGTATGGCCCAGAGACTAAACTATGGCTACACCTTC. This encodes CASSMAQRLNYGYTF.